This T cell receptor beta chain appears in the sequencing data of a study of blood T cell repertoires in COVID-19. TCRdb's copy holds only in-frame clones and misses some; the assay was immunoSEQ multiplex PCR. The data hold over 200,000 clones, with over 75% observed a single time. The CDR3 covers 15 residues. The V gene end was trimmed by 8 bases and the J gene end by 2 bases; junction bases not matched to a gene: 7. Germline loops: CDR1 WSHSY, CDR2 SAAADI. V gene TRBV10-2 combines with J gene TRBJ2-5; 11 bases align to TRBD1. The sequenced sample was PBMCs or T cells enriched from blood (not recorded which). The receptor comes from a man younger than 35 who had recovered from COVID-19. CDR3 protein: CASSEDRGHQETQYF. The CDR3 nucleotides read TGCGCCAGCTCAGAGGACAGGGGGCATCAAGAGACCCAGTACTTC.